Listed here is a single TCR beta chain. Its antigen remains undetermined. Base qualities are not provided; no much larger clone lies one nucleotide away. TCRbeta CDR3 regions were amplified from genomic DNA using the immunoSEQ Assay, a bias-controlled multiplex PCR. On the authors' methods: Nucleated cell counts per sample were estimated from amplification of reference gene primers within the assay. To quantify the absolute abundance of each unique TCRbeta CDR3 rearrangement, sequence reads were collapsed and filtered. For each sample, productive Simpson clonality was calculated by taking the square root of Simpson's diversity index across productive rearrangements. The table comes from immuneACCESS by way of TCRdb, which keeps in-frame sequences with V and J called. Part of the clones is missing from these tables; in studies checked, under half for an unresolved V gene and the rest for unknown reasons. V and J calls and clone size come straight from that table; D and trimming were deduced from the DNA. In this sample the table shows over 130,000 clones, roughly four fifths of which occur a single time. The biggest ten clones account for approximately 3.6% of the sample.

This entry comes from a study of blood T cell repertoires in COVID-19 (dated by TCRdb to the early 2020s). With respect to the entire study: Collaborator samples came from the United States, Italy and Spain and covered acute and convalescent phases of COVID-19. Sample metadata almost always included a de-identified subject ID, COVID-19 status, age in years and sex. A freely available public database, intended as a resource for researchers studying the immune response to SARS-CoV-2, is where the repertoires were released. Samples came from the ongoing ImmuneRACE study (first 160 participants) plus 1,254 subjects from 6 global collaborators. Deeply sampled blood TCRbeta repertoires from subjects exposed to, actively infected with, or recovered from COVID-19 were included in the dataset. The prospective study material was composed of cDNA or gDNA derived from T cells, B-cell-depleted T cells, or PBMCs. HLA class I and class II types, where available, came from metadata supplied by the sample provider rather than from assay-based typing. On the study overall, not on this receptor specifically: How much clinical and demographic metadata was included differed by source and by participant, and the metadata was provided uncurated.

The CDR3 sequence holds 15 residues, the cysteine and phenylalanine included. The only DNA kept is the CDR3, 45 bases in frame from the first base. The germline V gene (reference sequence) yields MNHEY for CDR1 and SMNVEV for CDR2. Here V drops 7 bases and J drops 6 bases, and the junction holds 9 bases not matched to any gene. In the prospective study, participants were about 18 to 100 years old, resided in fewer than 25 geographic areas of the United States, and were enrolled through a virtual design. To assign participants to cohorts, the prospective study relied on clinical history that participants themselves reported in a screening survey and a study questionnaire. In the prospective study, mobile phlebotomists collected whole blood, serum and a nasopharyngeal or oropharyngeal swab from each participant. Prospective study participants could optionally give additional blood draws and questionnaires over an approximately 2-month period. Before DNA extraction, prospective study blood samples were shipped either frozen or at room temperature.

The sample taken for sequencing was PBMCs or T cells enriched from blood (not recorded which). This TCR was recovered from a woman aged 50 to 60 with acute COVID-19. Recombination connected TRBV27 to TRBJ2-7; TRBD2 matches 13 bases in the middle. In nucleotides, the sequence is TGTGCCAGCAAACCTCCGGGACTAGCGGGAATCGAGCAGTACTTC. Translated, it gives CASKPPGLAGIEQYF.